This T cell receptor beta chain was recorded in a study of cytomegalovirus exposure and HLA in healthy donors. Study-level findings and limits: Highest at DRB1 and lowest at HLA-C, TCR association rates differed among HLA loci in a later analysis. According to an earlier analysis, most TCR beta V segments yielded productive rearrangements about 87% or about 30% of the time. A later analysis found most CMV-associated TCR beta chains apparently HLA-restricted. Presence/absence analysis assumed near-uniform sequencing depth across donors.

A multiplex PCR was run with 60 Vbeta primers and 13 Jbeta primers. This table comes from immunoSEQ multiplex PCR, and its TCRdb copy is limited to in-frame clones, with some not included. The sample shows 90,000 to 110,000 clones, approximately 71% of them seen only once. A note on this clone: The antigen remains undetermined.

From germline, CDR1 is LGHNA and CDR2 YNFKEQ. This CDR3 has 13 amino acids. The ends lost 0 bases at V and 12 bases at J; junction bases unmatched: 7. The chain carries TRBV4-2 and TRBJ1-2, with 7 bases lining up with TRBD1. The sequenced sample consisted of PBMCs. The sequence was collected from a man in his forties or fifties in good health and CMV-seronegative. CDR3: CASSQDPRQGHTF. CDR3 coding DNA: TGTGCCAGCAGCCAAGATCCCCGACAGGGCCACACCTTC.